These 8 T cell receptor beta chains were sequenced from one sample in a study of T-cell memory formation after mild COVID-19. MiXCR, run by TCRdb on the 5' RACE reads, gives a single entry per CDR3 protein. The profile covers 140,000 or so distinct CDR3 sequences, with about 14% appearing a single time and 28% taken by the ten largest. The source material was PBMCs or a T cell subset sorted from them (not recorded which). The receptor source for this set is an adult woman who had mild COVID-19 (a few samples of this study predate the infection). Cell type and time point are not known.

The V call is TRBV27, the J call TRBJ2-7; perhaps TRBD1 as D (5 bases). V lost 2 bases and J 3 bases, leaving 11 bases between the germline ends. The germline gives CDR1 MNHEY, CDR2 SMNVEV (reference sequence). The CDR3 is 14 amino acids. CDR3 region: CASSLKDSFYEQYF. CDR3 DNA sequence: TGTGCCAGCAGTTTAAAAGACAGCTTCTACGAGCAGTACTTC.

The chain couples TRBV14 to TRBJ1-3, with no clear D. V was pared by 1 base and J by 1 base, with 5 bases between. The V gene's germline CDR1 is SGHDN and CDR2 FVKESK. The length of the CDR3 is 14 residues. The CDR3 nucleotides are TGTGCCAGCAGCCAAGGGTCATCTGGAAACACCATATATTTT. Translated: CASSQGSSGNTIYF. The entire variable domain, with the rest obtained from reference TRBV14 and TRBJ1-3, is as follows: EAGVTQFPSHSVIEKGQTVTLRCDPISGHDNLYWYRRVMGKEIKFLLHFVKESKQDESGMPNNRFLAERTGGTYSTLKVQPAELEDSGVYFCASSQGSSGNTIYFGEGSWLTVV.

The chain couples TRBV13 to TRBJ1-1; D may be TRBD1 (6 bases). With 5 bases removed from V and 3 bases from J, the gap between germline ends came to 13 bases. Germline CDR1 reads PRHDT; CDR2 reads FYEKMQ (reference sequence). This CDR3 contains 14 residues. The DNA for the CDR3 is TGTGCCAGCAGCATCGGAAGGGGGTACACTGAAGCTTTCTTT. Protein product: CASSIGRGYTEAFF.

This clonotype showed up just a few times. The J gene is TRBJ2-1, the V gene TRBV4-1, with D unclear. CDR3 size: 14 residues. Germline CDR1 reads MGHRA; CDR2 reads YSYEKL. Trimming took 6 bases from V and 3 from J, leaving 12 bases between them. CDR3 amino acids: CASSNSLGYNEQFF. In nucleotides, the CDR3 is TGCGCCAGCAGTAATAGTCTGGGCTACAATGAGCAGTTCTTC.

This sequence joins TRBV9 and TRBJ2-7; either TRBD1 or TRBD2 may fit D (5 bases each). The CDR3 loop spans 15 amino acids. Germline CDR1 and CDR2: SGDLS and YYNGEE. The V gene lost 4 bases and the J gene lost 0 bases, with 14 bases spanning the gap. The CDR3 coding sequence is TGTGCCAGCAGCCCTACTAGGGACCCCTCCTACGAGCAGTACTTC. Protein: CASSPTRDPSYEQYF. Together with reference TRBV9 and TRBJ2-7, the CDR3 gives the full variable domain: DSGVTQTPKHLITATGQRVTLRCSPRSGDLSVYWYQQSLDQGLQFLIQYYNGEERAKGNILERFSAQQFPDLHSELNLSSLELGDSALYFCASSPTRDPSYEQYFGPGTRLTVT.

CDR3 region: CASSKRVDSYEQYF. CDR3 sequence (DNA): TGTGCCAGTAGTAAGCGGGTTGACTCCTACGAGCAGTACTTC. V usage is TRBV19 and J usage is TRBJ2-7; a possible D gene is TRBD2 (6 bases). The CDR3 extends over 14 amino acids. V was clipped by 4 bases and J by 0 bases, with 10 bases between them. From germline, CDR1 is LNHDA and CDR2 SQIVND (reference sequence).

The chain joins TRBV6-2 or TRBV6-3 to TRBJ2-2; 9 nucleotides agree with TRBD2. V was clipped by 1 base and J by 0 bases; unmatched bases: 6. The CDR3 runs 18 residues. CDR1 MNHEY and CDR2 SVGEGT come from the germline V gene. DNA of the CDR3: TGTGCCAGCAGTTACTGGATTAGCGGGAGCGCGAACACCGGGGAGCTGTTTTTT. Encoded protein: CASSYWISGSANTGELFF.

This clonotype was detected only a few times. V usage is TRBV3-1 and J usage is TRBJ2-1; either TRBD1 or TRBD2 may supply D (5 bases each). V was trimmed by 5 bases and J by 6 bases, leaving 8 bases between them. The germline gives CDR1 LGHDT, CDR2 YNNKEL (reference sequence). The CDR3 is 12 residues long. In nucleotides, the CDR3 is TGTGCCAGCAGCGAGGGGAGCAATGAGCAGTTCTTC. It is translated as CASSEGSNEQFF.